The source of this TCR beta chain is a study of T cells after yellow fever vaccination. Points from the study as a whole: Most clones from primary vaccination resurfaced after the booster (under 97% CD4, over 85% CD8).

MiXCR, run by TCRdb on the 5' RACE reads, gives a single entry per CDR3 protein. The sample holds about 160,000 distinct CDR3 sequences, about 7% seen once. V was pared by 0 bases and J by 6 bases, with 6 bases of the junction left unmatched. CDR3 length: 16 amino acids. Germline V gene lookup returns CDR1 MNHEY and CDR2 SMNVEV (reference sequence). Many counts were recorded for this clonotype. Its cognate antigen is unknown. The genes are TRBV27 and TRBJ2-2, with TRBD1 identical over 8 bases. The specimen was CD4+ T cells sorted from PBMCs, collected more than 4 days after the first yellow fever vaccination. The sequence was collected from a man aged 18 to 29 who received the YFV17D yellow fever vaccine. The CDR3 loop is CASSLSRQGYAGELFF. The CDR3 nucleotides read TGTGCCAGCAGTTTATCGAGACAGGGGTACGCCGGGGAGCTGTTTTTT.